A single sample is the source of the 5 T cell receptor beta chains below, sequenced in a study of blood T cells in healthy people across ages. A sample-barcoded 5' primer and a J-beta primer mix were used in a second PCR of roughly 7 to 11 cycles. One entry per CDR3 protein, called by TCRdb with MiXCR from the 5' RACE reads. The sample includes 790,000 or so distinct CDR3 sequences, roughly 50% of them seen just once. Sequencing was done on a sample of blood. These TCRs come from a man aged 35 to 55 in good health.

This sequence joins TRBV7-9 and TRBJ2-1; D not resolved. V lost 5 bases, J lost 2 bases, and 7 bases lay in between. This CDR3 has 13 residues. The V gene's germline CDR1 is SEHNR and CDR2 FQNEAQ (reference sequence). Here the CDR3 reads CASSTAAYNEQFF. CDR3 bases: TGTGCCAGCAGCACCGCCGCCTACAATGAGCAGTTCTTC.

The CDR3 nucleotides read TGCAGTGCTCCCCCGGACGGAAACTATGGCTACACCTTC. This translates into CSAPPDGNYGYTF. The rearrangement joins TRBV20-1 to TRBJ1-2; no definite D call. This CDR3 contains 13 residues. Trimming took 5 bases from V and 2 from J, leaving 12 bases between them. CDR1 and CDR2 (germline): DFQATT, SNEGSKA (reference sequence).

This clonotype was detected many times. The J gene is TRBJ2-1, the V gene TRBV6-2 or TRBV6-3; TRBD2 matches at 7 bases. Germline CDR1 MNHEY, CDR2 SVGEGT. V was pared by 6 bases and J by 1 base, with 6 bases of the junction left unmatched. This CDR3 has 15 residues. CDR3 sequence reads: CASRTSGASYNEQFF. CDR3 DNA sequence: TGTGCCAGCAGGACCAGCGGGGCTTCCTACAATGAGCAGTTCTTC.

The CDR3 region is CASSLYSGGPHNEQFF. The CDR3 DNA follows: TGTGCCAGCAGCCTATATAGCGGGGGGCCCCACAATGAGCAGTTCTTC. V gene TRBV21-1 combines with J gene TRBJ2-1; the D call TRBD2 from the table was never checked on the DNA. TRBV21-1 is annotated as a pseudogene. This CDR3 spans 16 amino acids.

This clonotype was detected a few times. The gene calls are TRBV4-3 and TRBJ2-7; TRBD1 matches at 7 bases. This CDR3 comprises 16 residues. V shed 3 bases and J 3 bases; nucleotides not matched to a gene: 11. Germline V gene lookup returns CDR1 LGHNA and CDR2 YSLEER. CDR3 nucleotide sequence: TGCGCCAGCAGCCATCTGACCGAGAGGGGGCTCTACGAGCAGTACTTC. Residues: CASSHLTERGLYEQYF.